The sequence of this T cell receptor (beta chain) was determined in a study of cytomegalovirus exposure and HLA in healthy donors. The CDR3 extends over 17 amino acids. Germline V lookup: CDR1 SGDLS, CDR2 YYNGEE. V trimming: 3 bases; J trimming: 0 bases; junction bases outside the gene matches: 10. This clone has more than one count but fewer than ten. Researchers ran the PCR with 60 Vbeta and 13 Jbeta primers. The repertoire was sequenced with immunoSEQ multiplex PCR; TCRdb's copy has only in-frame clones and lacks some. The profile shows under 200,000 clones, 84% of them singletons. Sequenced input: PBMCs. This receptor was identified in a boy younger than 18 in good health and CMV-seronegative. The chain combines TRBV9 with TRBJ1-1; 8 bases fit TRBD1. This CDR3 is CASSAGTGSRLNTEAFF. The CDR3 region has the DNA TGTGCCAGCAGCGCAGGGACAGGAAGTCGGTTGAACACTGAAGCTTTCTTT.